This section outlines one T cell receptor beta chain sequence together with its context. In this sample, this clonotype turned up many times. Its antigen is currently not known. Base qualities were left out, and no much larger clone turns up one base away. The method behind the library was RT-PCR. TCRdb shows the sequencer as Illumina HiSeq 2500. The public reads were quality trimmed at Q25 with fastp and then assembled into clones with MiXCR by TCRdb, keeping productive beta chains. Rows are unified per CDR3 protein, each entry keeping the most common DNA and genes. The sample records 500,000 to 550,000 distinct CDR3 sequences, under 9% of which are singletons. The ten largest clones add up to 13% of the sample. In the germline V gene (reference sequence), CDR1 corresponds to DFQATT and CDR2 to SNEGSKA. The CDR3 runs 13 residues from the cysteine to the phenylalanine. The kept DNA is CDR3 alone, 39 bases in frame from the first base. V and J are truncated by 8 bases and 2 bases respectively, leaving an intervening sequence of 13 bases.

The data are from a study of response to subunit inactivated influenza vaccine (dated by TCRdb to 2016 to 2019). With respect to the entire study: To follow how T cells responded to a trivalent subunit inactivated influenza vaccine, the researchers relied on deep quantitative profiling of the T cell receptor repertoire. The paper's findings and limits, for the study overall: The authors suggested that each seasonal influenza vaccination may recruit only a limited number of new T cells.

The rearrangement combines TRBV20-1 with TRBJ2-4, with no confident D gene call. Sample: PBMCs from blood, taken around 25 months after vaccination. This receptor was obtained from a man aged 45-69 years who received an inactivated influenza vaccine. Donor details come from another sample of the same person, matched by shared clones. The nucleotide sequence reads TGCAGTTTCACGACCGTGCCCAAAAACATTCAGTACTTC. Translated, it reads CSFTTVPKNIQYF.